These T cell receptor beta chains were read from a single sample in a study of chemoradiotherapy in HPV16-positive cancers. The table came from immunoSEQ multiplex PCR; TCRdb's copy has only in-frame clones and leaves some out. This sample yields about 8,600 clones, of which around 90% are seen a single time; approximately 3.5% belongs to the top ten. Sequences were derived from blood, sampled from a patient who underwent chemoradiotherapy. These receptors came from a human donor with HPV-associated anogenital cancer. Both conserved end residues are part of each CDR3. Each record gives: CDR3 DNA, CDR3 protein, D gene, clone size, V gene, J gene. A D gene is named only where the DNA matches it firmly. Some rows mark clone size as missing; the rest say once, few, many or name a class of expanded clone.

CDR3 DNA: TGTGCCAGCAGTTTGACCGGGATCCCCTACGAGCAGTACTTC
CDR3 protein: CASSLTGIPYEQYF
D gene: NA
clone size: NA
V gene: TRBV27
J gene: TRBJ2-7

CDR3 DNA: TGTGCCAGCAGTGTTCACAGGGACGAGCAGTACTTC
CDR3 protein: CASSVHRDEQYF
D gene: NA
clone size: NA
V gene: TRBV6-1
J gene: TRBJ2-7

CDR3 DNA: TGTGCCAGCAGCGACCACCGGGACGGCCTCTCCTATGGCTACACCTTC
CDR3 protein: CASSDHRDGLSYGYTF
D gene: NA
clone size: few
V gene: TRBV9
J gene: TRBJ1-2

CDR3 DNA: TGTGCCAGCAGCTTTGGTATTATAGGATCTGGAAACACCATATATTTT
CDR3 protein: CASSFGIIGSGNTIYF
D gene: NA
clone size: NA
V gene: TRBV11-2
J gene: TRBJ1-3

CDR3 DNA: TGTGCCAGCAGTGAGATAAATATCTTGACAGGCGAGCAGTACTTC
CDR3 protein: CASSEINILTGEQYF
D gene: NA
clone size: few
V gene: TRBV25-1
J gene: TRBJ2-7

CDR3 DNA: TGTGCCAGCAGCGGGGGGGAGACCCAGTACTTC
CDR3 protein: CASSGGETQYF
D gene: TRBD2
clone size: NA
V gene: TRBV2
J gene: TRBJ2-5

CDR3 DNA: TGTGCCAGCAGTTGGGGGCCCTCCGGGAACGATGAGCAGTTCTTC
CDR3 protein: CASSWGPSGNDEQFF
D gene: NA
clone size: NA
V gene: TRBV5-6
J gene: TRBJ2-1

CDR3 DNA: TGTGCCACCGACACAAGAGATAGTAATCAGCCCCAGCATTTT
CDR3 protein: CATDTRDSNQPQHF
D gene: NA
clone size: few
V gene: TRBV10-3
J gene: TRBJ1-5

CDR3 DNA: TGTGCCAGCAGCTTAGAGCGGCTTAATGAGCAGTTCTTC
CDR3 protein: CASSLERLNEQFF
D gene: NA
clone size: once
V gene: TRBV7-9
J gene: TRBJ2-1

CDR3 DNA: TGTGCCAGCAGTTTGACCCGAGTGGGTGGCTACACCTTC
CDR3 protein: CASSLTRVGGYTF
D gene: NA
clone size: NA
V gene: TRBV28
J gene: TRBJ1-2

CDR3 DNA: TGTGCCTGGGGACAAGACGGGTTTAATGAAAAACTGTTTTTT
CDR3 protein: CAWGQDGFNEKLFF
D gene: NA
clone size: NA
V gene: TRBV30
J gene: TRBJ1-4

CDR3 DNA: TGTGCCAGCAGGGCCGGGACAGGGATATACTTC
CDR3 protein: CASRAGTGIYF
D gene: TRBD1
clone size: few
V gene: TRBV11-2
J gene: TRBJ2-7

CDR3 DNA: TGTGCCAGTAGTTCAGAGAGCAATCAGCCCCAGCATTTT
CDR3 protein: CASSSESNQPQHF
D gene: NA
clone size: NA
V gene: TRBV19
J gene: TRBJ1-5

CDR3 DNA: TGTGCCAGCACCCTTGCGGGGGGCTATGGCTACACCTTC
CDR3 protein: CASTLAGGYGYTF
D gene: NA
clone size: once
V gene: TRBV6-5
J gene: TRBJ1-2

CDR3 DNA: TGTGCCAGTAGTAAGCTAGCGGGAGGCTCCTACGAGCAGTACTTC
CDR3 protein: CASSKLAGGSYEQYF
D gene: TRBD2
clone size: NA
V gene: TRBV19
J gene: TRBJ2-7

CDR3 DNA: TGTGCCAGCAGCCCTTATTCGTATCAGCCCCAGCATTTT
CDR3 protein: CASSPYSYQPQHF
D gene: NA
clone size: once
V gene: TRBV7-2
J gene: TRBJ1-5

CDR3 DNA: TGTGCCAGCAGGTTGGACAGGGGCTCCGGGGAGCTGTTTTTT
CDR3 protein: CASRLDRGSGELFF
D gene: TRBD1
clone size: NA
V gene: TRBV2
J gene: TRBJ2-2